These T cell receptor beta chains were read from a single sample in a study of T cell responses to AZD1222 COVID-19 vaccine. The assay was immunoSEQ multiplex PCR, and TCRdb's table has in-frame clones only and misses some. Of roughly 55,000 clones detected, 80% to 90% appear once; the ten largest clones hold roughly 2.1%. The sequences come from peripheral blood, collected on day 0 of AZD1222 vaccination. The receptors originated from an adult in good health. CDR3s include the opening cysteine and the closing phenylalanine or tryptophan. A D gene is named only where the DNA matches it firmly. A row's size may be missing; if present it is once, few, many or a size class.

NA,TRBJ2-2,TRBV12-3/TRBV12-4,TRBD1,TGTGCCAGCAGTGGACAGGCCACCGGGGAGCTGTTTTTT,CASSGQATGELFF
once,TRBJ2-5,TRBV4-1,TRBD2,TGCGCCAGCAGCCAAGGCGGACTAGCGGGAGGAGTGGGAGAGACCCAGTACTTC,CASSQGGLAGGVGETQYF
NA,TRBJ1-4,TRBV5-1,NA,TGCGCCAGCAGCCCTGGACAGCGACCAAATGAAAAACTGTTTTTT,CASSPGQRPNEKLFF
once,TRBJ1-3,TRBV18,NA,TGTGCCAGCTCACCACTATCCGACAGGGGAAACACCATATATTTT,CASSPLSDRGNTIYF
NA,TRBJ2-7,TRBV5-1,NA,TGCGCCAGCAGCTTGGGAATTCAGGGTTACCACGAGCAGTACTTC,CASSLGIQGYHEQYF
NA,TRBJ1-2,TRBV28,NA,TGTGCCAGCAGGAGGGGGGCGTTTGGCTACACCTTC,CASRRGAFGYTF
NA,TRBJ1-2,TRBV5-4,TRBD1,TGTGCCAGCAGCGCTTCCGGGACAGGGGGCCCGGACTATGGCTACACCTTC,CASSASGTGGPDYGYTF
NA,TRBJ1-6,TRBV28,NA,TGTGCCAGCCTGCAATCGAATTCACCCCTCCACTTT,CASLQSNSPLHF
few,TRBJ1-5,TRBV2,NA,TGTGCCAGCAGTGAGCCCAATCAGCCCCAGCATTTT,CASSEPNQPQHF
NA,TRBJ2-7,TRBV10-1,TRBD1,TGCGCCAGCAGACCGGGACAGTCCTTCTACGAGCAGTACTTC,CASRPGQSFYEQYF